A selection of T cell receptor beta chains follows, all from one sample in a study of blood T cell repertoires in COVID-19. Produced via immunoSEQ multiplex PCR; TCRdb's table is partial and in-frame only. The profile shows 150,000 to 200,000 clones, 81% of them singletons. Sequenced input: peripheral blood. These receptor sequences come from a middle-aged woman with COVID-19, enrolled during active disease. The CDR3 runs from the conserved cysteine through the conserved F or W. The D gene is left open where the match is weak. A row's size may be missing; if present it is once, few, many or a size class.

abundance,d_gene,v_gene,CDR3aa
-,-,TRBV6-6,CASKEPGKGNEQFF
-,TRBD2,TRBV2,CASSDKHGVAGGSYNEQFF
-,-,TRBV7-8,CASSPLPTGMFHEQYF
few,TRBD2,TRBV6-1,CASSESATSGIPFNEQFF
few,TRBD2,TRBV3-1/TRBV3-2,CASRHGLAGMYGGANVLTF
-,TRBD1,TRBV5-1,CASSAGTGSYNEQFF
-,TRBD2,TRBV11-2,CASSFSGVETQYF
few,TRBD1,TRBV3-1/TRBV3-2,CASSHDRDSQPQHF
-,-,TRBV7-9,CASSPKTSPETQYF
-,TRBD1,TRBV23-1,CASTPEGQGKSDTQYF
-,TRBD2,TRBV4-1,CASSQTSGGALEQFF
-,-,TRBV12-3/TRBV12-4,CASSFGGAKPQHF
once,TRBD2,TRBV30,CAWSVQGSGGSTDTQYF
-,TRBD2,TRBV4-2,CASSQTSGRAGANVLTF
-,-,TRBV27,CASSSTEEGGADTQYF
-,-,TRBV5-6,CASSYYLKAYEQYF
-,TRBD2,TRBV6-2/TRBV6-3,CASSGRTSEQFF
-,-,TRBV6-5,CASSYSTVAWGGELFF